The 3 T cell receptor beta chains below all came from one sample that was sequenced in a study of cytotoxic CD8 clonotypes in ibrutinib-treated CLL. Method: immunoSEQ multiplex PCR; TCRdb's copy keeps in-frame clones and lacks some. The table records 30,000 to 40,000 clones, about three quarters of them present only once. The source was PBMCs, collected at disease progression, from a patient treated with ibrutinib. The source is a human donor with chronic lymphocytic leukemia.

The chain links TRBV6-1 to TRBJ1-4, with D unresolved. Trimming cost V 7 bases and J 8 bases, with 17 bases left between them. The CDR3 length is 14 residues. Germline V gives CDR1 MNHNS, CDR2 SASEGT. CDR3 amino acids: CASTSTSGGEKLFF. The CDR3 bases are TGTGCCAGCACTTCGACTAGCGGAGGCGAAAAACTGTTTTTT.

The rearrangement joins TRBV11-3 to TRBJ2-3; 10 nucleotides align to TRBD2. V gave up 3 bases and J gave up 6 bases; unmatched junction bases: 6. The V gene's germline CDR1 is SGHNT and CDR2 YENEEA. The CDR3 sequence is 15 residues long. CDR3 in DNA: TGTGCCAGCAGCTTCAGCGGGGGGGCCGAGGATACGCAGTATTTT. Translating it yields CASSFSGGAEDTQYF.

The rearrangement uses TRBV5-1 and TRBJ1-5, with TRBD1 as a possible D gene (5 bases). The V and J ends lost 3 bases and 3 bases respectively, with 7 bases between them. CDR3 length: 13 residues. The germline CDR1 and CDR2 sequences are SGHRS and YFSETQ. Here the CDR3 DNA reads TGCGCCAGCAGCTGGGGACTCAATCAGCCCCAGCATTTT. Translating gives CASSWGLNQPQHF.